The entry that follows covers one TCR beta chain sequence. Random hexamers were used to reverse transcribe an amount of roughly 0.5 to 1 ug RNA. Amplification of TCR beta CDR3 spanned 54 Vbeta and 13 Jbeta via immunoSEQ multiplex PCR. Via MiXCR, TCRdb re-called the immunoSEQ multiplex PCR reads, giving one row per CDR3 protein. The top ten clones hold 0.065% to 0.1% of a sample with approximately 170,000 distinct CDR3 sequences, about 91% of them seen once. The data are from a study of CD8 T cells in Susac syndrome. The T cells that were sequenced for TCR beta were CD8+ and CD4+ cells from blood. Healthy donors matched for age and sex were used as controls. Negative isolation yielded the CD8+ and CD4+ T cells, while FACS enriched the TEMRA cells. This CDR3 contains 12 residues. Germline CDR1 reads SGHAT; CDR2 reads FQNNGV. Unmatched junction bases numbered 5, after V lost 10 bases and J lost 4 bases.

This rearrangement joins TRBV11-2 to TRBJ2-7; 9 nucleotides agree with TRBD2. The specimen was CD4+ T cells from PBMCs. This clonotype was obtained from a human donor in good health. The CDR3 nucleotides read TGTGCCACCGGGACTAGCTCTTACGAGCAGTACTTC. The encoded protein is CATGTSSYEQYF.